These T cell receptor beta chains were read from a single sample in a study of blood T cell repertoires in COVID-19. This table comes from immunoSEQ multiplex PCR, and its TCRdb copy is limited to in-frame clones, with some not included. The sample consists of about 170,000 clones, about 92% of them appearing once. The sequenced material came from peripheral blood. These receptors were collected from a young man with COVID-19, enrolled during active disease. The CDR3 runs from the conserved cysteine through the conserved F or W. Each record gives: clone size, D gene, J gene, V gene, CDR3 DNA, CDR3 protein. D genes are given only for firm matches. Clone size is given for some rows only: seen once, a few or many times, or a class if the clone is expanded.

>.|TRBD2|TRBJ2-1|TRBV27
TGTGCCAGCAGTAGGCGGGGGGACTACAGTGAGCAGTTCTTC
CASSRRGDYSEQFF
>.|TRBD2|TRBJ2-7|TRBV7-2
TGTGCCAGCAGCTTTAGGTCCCAGCTAGCGGGAGGGTCCTACGAGCAGTACTTC
CASSFRSQLAGGSYEQYF
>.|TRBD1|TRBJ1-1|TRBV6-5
TGTGCCAGCAGTTACTCGGACAGGGGAAACACTGAAGCTTTCTTT
CASSYSDRGNTEAFF
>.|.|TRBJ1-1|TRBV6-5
TGTGCCAGCAGTCTTACAACAGGAACTGAAGCTTTCTTT
CASSLTTGTEAFF
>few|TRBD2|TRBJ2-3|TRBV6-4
TGTGCCAGCAGTGCCCAGACTAGCGGGGACACAGATACGCAGTATTTT
CASSAQTSGDTDTQYF
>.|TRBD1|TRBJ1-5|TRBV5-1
TGCGCCAGCAGCTTACAGGGGGGGAGCAATCAGCCCCAGCATTTT
CASSLQGGSNQPQHF
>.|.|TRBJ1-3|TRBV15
TGTGCCACCAGCAGAGATCTCAGTGGAAACACCATATATTTT
CATSRDLSGNTIYF
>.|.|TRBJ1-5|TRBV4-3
TGCGCCAGCAGCCCCCGACTGGCCCCCGGCAATCAGCCCCAGCATTTT
CASSPRLAPGNQPQHF
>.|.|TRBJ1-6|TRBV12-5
TGTGCTAGTGGTTTTGGGGGGAATTCACCCCTCCACTTT
CASGFGGNSPLHF
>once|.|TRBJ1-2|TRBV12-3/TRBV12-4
TGTGCCAGCAAACAGGGCTCTGGCTACACCTTC
CASKQGSGYTF
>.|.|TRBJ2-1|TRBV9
TGTGCCAGCAGCGTACAGTCAGGCATCTCCTACAATGAGCAGTTCTTC
CASSVQSGISYNEQFF
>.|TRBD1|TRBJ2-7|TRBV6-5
TGTGCCAGCAGGGGATACAGGGGCCCCAACGAGCAGTACTTC
CASRGYRGPNEQYF
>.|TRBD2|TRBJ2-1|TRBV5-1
TGCGCCAGCAGCTATCGGACTAGCGGATACAATGAGCAGTTCTTC
CASSYRTSGYNEQFF
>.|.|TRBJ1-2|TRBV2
TGTGCCAGCACGACAGGCCGTACCTATGGCTACACCTTC
CASTTGRTYGYTF
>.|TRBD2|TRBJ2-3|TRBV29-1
TGCAGCGTTGTTACGGGGAGGGCAGATACGCAGTATTTT
CSVVTGRADTQYF
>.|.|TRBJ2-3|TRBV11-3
TGTGCCAGCAGCTTAGACGGCAGGCCCACAGATACGCAGTATTTT
CASSLDGRPTDTQYF
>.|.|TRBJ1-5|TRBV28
TGTGCCAGCAGCCCCCAGGGTGGGTGGAGACAGCCCCAGCATTTT
CASSPQGGWRQPQHF
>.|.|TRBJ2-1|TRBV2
TGTGCCACCTCGACAGAGGCTGAGCAGTTCTTC
CATSTEAEQFF
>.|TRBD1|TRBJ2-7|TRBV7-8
TGTGCCAGCAGCTTAGGGAGGGGGACAGGGCGAAAGTACTTC
CASSLGRGTGRKYF
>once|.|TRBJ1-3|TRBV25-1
TGTGCCAGCAGTGATCTAGAGGATACTGGAAACACCATATATTTT
CASSDLEDTGNTIYF
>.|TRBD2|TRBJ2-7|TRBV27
TGTGCCAGCAGTTCCTCCGGGACTAGCGGGAGGCCGCTTTACCACGAGCAGTACTTC
CASSSSGTSGRPLYHEQYF
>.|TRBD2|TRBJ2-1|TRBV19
TGTGCCAGTAAGGGGCGGGGGGCAAATGAGCAGTTCTTC
CASKGRGANEQFF
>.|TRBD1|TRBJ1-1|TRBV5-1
TGCGCCAGCAGCATCCGACAGGGGGATTATGAAGCTTTCTTT
CASSIRQGDYEAFF
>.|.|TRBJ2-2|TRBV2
TGTGCCAGCAAGGACTGGTGGAACACCGGGGAGCTGTTTTTT
CASKDWWNTGELFF
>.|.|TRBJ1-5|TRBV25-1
TGTGCCAGCAGGGGGCAGGGCTTTCAGCCCCAGCATTTT
CASRGQGFQPQHF
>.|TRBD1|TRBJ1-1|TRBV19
TGTGCCAGTAGGGCCCCGGGACAGGGAATTTCTGAAGCTTTCTTT
CASRAPGQGISEAFF
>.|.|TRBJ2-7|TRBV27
TGTGCCAGCAGTTATGAAGCTGGGACTTCGATGGAGCAGTACTTC
CASSYEAGTSMEQYF
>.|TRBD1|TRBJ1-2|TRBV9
TGTGCCAGCAGCGCCGGGGACAGCCGGGGCTACACCTTC
CASSAGDSRGYTF
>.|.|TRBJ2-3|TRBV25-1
TGTGCCAGCAGTCGGCTTCCGGGATCTAACACAGATACGCAGTATTTT
CASSRLPGSNTDTQYF
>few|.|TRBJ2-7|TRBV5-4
TGTGCCAGCAGCTTGCCAGCGGGACAATCCTACGAGCAGTACTTC
CASSLPAGQSYEQYF
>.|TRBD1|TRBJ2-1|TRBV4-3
TGCGCCAGCAGCCAGTCCGGGACAGGGGGTGGGAATGAGCAGTTCTTC
CASSQSGTGGGNEQFF
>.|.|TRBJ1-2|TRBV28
TGTGCCAGCAGTTCGCCACAGGGACCGCTCGATGGCTACACCTTC
CASSSPQGPLDGYTF
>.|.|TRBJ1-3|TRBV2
TGTGCCATCGGAACCGGACAGGGAAACACCATATATTTT
CAIGTGQGNTIYF
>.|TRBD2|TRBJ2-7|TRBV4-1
TGCGCCAGCAGCCAAACGGATTTTAGCGGGGGTTTTTACGAGCAGTACTTC
CASSQTDFSGGFYEQYF
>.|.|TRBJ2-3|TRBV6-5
TGTGCCAGCAGTTACCGTAGCGGTTCTTACACAGATACGCAGTATTTT
CASSYRSGSYTDTQYF
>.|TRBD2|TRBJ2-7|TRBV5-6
TGTGCCAGCAGCCTTCGGCAGGGACTATTTATCTCCTACGAGCAGTACTTC
CASSLRQGLFISYEQYF
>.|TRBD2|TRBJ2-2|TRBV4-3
TGCGCCAGCAGCCAAGATGCAGCGGGGGCCTTCACCGGGGAGCTGTTTTTT
CASSQDAAGAFTGELFF
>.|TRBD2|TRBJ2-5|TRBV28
TGTGCCAGCAGGCGGGCTAGCGGGAGGGAAGAGACCCAGTACTTC
CASRRASGREETQYF
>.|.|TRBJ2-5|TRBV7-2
TGTGCCAGCACCCTAGCGCGGGCAGCCACGCGTGTCGAGACCCAGTACTTC
CASTLARAATRVETQYF
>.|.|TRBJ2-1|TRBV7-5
TGTGCCAGAAGGAACGAAATACTAGATGGTTCACACAATGAGCAGTTCTTC
CARRNEILDGSHNEQFF
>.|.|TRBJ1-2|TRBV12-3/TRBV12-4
TGTGCCAGCAGCCTGGACTCCTATGGCTACACCTTC
CASSLDSYGYTF
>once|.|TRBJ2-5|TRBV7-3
TGTGCCAGCAGCCCACTAAGAGCAGCGGCCTTTGAGACCCAGTACTTC
CASSPLRAAAFETQYF
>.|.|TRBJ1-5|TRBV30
TGTGCCTGGAGCTCCTGGGCCGGGGGGAAGAATCAGCCCCAGCATTTT
CAWSSWAGGKNQPQHF
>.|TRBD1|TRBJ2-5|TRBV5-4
TGTGCCAGCAGCCAGGGACAGGGCACGGAGACCCAGTACTTC
CASSQGQGTETQYF
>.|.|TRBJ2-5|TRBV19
TGTGCCAGTAGTATACGCCCGACAGGCCAAGAGACCCAGTACTTC
CASSIRPTGQETQYF
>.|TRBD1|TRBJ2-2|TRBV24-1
TGTGCCACCAGTGATGGTACAGGGGCCGGGGAGCTGTTTTTT
CATSDGTGAGELFF
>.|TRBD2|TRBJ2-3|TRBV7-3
TGTGCCAGCGGAAGCGGGGGCACAGATACGCAGTATTTT
CASGSGGTDTQYF
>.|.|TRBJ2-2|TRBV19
TGTGCCAGTAGTTCGGGGTACCGGGAGCTGTTTTTT
CASSSGYRELFF
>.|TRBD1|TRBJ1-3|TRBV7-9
TGTGCCAGCAGAACACAGGGGGCTGGAAACACCATATATTTT
CASRTQGAGNTIYF
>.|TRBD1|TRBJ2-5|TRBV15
TGTGCCACCAGCAGAGGGGGACAGGGGCAAGAGACCCAGTACTTC
CATSRGGQGQETQYF
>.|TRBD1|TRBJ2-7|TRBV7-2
TGTGCCAGCAGCTCCTCCGGGGGACAGGGGTACGAGCAGTACTTC
CASSSSGGQGYEQYF
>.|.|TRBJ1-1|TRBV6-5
TGTGCCAGCAGTCTGAGGGGGAGTAGGAACACTGAAGCTTTCTTT
CASSLRGSRNTEAFF
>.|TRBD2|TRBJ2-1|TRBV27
TGTGCCAGCAGTATGGGACTAGCGGGTCGCAATGAGCAGTTCTTC
CASSMGLAGRNEQFF
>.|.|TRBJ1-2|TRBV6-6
TGTGCCAGCAGTTACCGGGGGAATAACTATGGCTACACCTTC
CASSYRGNNYGYTF
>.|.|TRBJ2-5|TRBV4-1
TGCGCCAGCAGCCAAGTCGCAGGCCAAGAGACCCAGTACTTC
CASSQVAGQETQYF
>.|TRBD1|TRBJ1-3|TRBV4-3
TGCGCCAGCAGCCCCGGGACAGGGGCTGGAAACACCATATATTTT
CASSPGTGAGNTIYF
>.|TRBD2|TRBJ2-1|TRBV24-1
TGTGCCACCTCCGGTCGGACTAGCGGCATTTCCTCCTACAATGAGCAGTTCTTC
CATSGRTSGISSYNEQFF